The T cell receptor beta chain described here comes from a study of blood T cell repertoires in COVID-19. CDR1 and CDR2 from the germline V gene are KGHDR and SFDVKD. V was clipped by 8 bases and J by 2 bases; unmatched bases: 11. The CDR3 length is 16 residues. Sequencing used immunoSEQ multiplex PCR; TCRdb keeps in-frame clones, though not all of them. The sample has 25,000 to 30,000 clones; approximately 80% are singletons. V is TRBV24-1 and J is TRBJ1-3; 7 positions match TRBD1. Sequencing was done on a sample of peripheral blood. The source is a human donor in a cohort sampled during active COVID-19. The CDR3 DNA follows: TGTGCCACCAAGGGGCCGGGACAGACTACTGGAAACACCATATATTTT. Protein: CATKGPGQTTGNTIYF.